This entry lists 24 T cell receptor beta chains sequenced from one sample in a study of Ad26.COV2.S vaccination and SARS-CoV-2 variants. Treatment: about 20 received Ad26.COV2.S at low or high dose, single or two shots; 5 received placebo; per-sample allocation not given. Collection of samples fell on day 63 after the first vaccine or placebo injection. This table comes from immunoSEQ multiplex PCR, and its TCRdb copy is limited to in-frame clones, with some not included. The sample records roughly 700,000 clones, roughly 90% being singletons. The sequences come from peripheral blood, collected in a trial of Ad26.COV2.S vaccine versus placebo. The source is a person aged 18 to 65 who received the Ad26.COV2.S COVID-19 vaccine or a placebo.

The V and J genes are TRBV30 and TRBJ2-7; D tentatively fits TRBD1 or TRBD2 (5 bases each). V dropped 3 bases and J dropped 5 bases, with 14 bases sitting between them. Germline assignment: CDR1 GTSNPN and CDR2 SVGIG (reference sequence). This CDR3 has 13 amino acids. The CDR3, as DNA: TGTGCCTGGAGGTTTGGGGGTTCCCACGAGCAGTACTTC. Translated: CAWRFGGSHEQYF.

V usage is TRBV19 and J usage is TRBJ1-1; 8 nucleotides agree with TRBD1. V lost 8 bases, J lost 0 bases, and 5 bases stayed unmatched. This CDR3 has 14 residues. Germline values: CDR1 LNHDA, CDR2 SQIVND (reference sequence). The CDR3 here is CASSWTGLNTEAFF. The DNA of the CDR3 is TGTGCCAGTTCCTGGACAGGGCTGAACACTGAAGCTTTCTTT.

The genes are TRBV24-1 and TRBJ1-5; unclear D gene. Germline assignment: CDR1 KGHDR and CDR2 SFDVKD. V shed 7 bases and J shed 4 bases, with 10 bases lying between them. The CDR3 covers 13 residues. CDR3 amino acids: CATRYRGNQPQHF. The CDR3 region has the DNA TGTGCCACCAGGTATAGAGGAAATCAGCCCCAGCATTTT.

CDR3 amino acids: CASSLQGLGGNNEQFF. CDR3 nucleotide sequence: TGTGCCAGCAGCTTACAAGGACTGGGAGGGAACAATGAGCAGTTCTTC. The rearrangement joins TRBV7-2 to TRBJ2-1; 7 positions agree with TRBD2. The J segment lost 5 bases and the V segment lost 2 bases, leaving 9 bases of the junction unmatched. CDR1 SGHTA and CDR2 FQGNSA come from the germline V gene. The CDR3 is made up of 16 amino acids.

The V gene is TRBV7-6, the J gene TRBJ2-1; D remains ambiguous. V was pared by 2 bases and J by 7 bases, with 15 bases between. The CDR3 runs to 15 residues. Germline V gene data show CDR1 as SGHVS and CDR2 as FNYEAQ. The chain's CDR3 is CASSLRPGPSNEQFF. The CDR3 DNA reads as TGTGCCAGCAGCTTACGCCCTGGGCCGAGTAATGAGCAGTTCTTC.

The chain recombines TRBV7-2 with TRBJ1-4, with no clear D. Germline CDR1 reads SGHTA; CDR2 reads FQGNSA. Deletions cut 2 bases from V and 4 bases from J, with 8 bases between. The CDR3 has 14 amino acids. The CDR3 DNA follows: TGTGCCAGCAGCTTAAAAGGGTTTAATGAAAAACTGTTTTTT. Protein: CASSLKGFNEKLFF.

The chain joins TRBV5-1 to TRBJ2-7; 10 nucleotides line up with TRBD2. Germline CDR1 and CDR2: SGHRS and YFSETQ. V dropped 3 bases and J dropped 5; count of bases not matched to a gene: 11. The CDR3 extends over 16 amino acids. The CDR3 protein is CASSWRGLASVDEQYF. The CDR3, as DNA: TGCGCCAGCAGCTGGAGGGGACTAGCGAGCGTCGACGAGCAGTACTTC.

The chain links TRBV7-3 to TRBJ1-2; 10 bases line up with TRBD1. CDR1 SGHTA and CDR2 FQGTGA come from the germline V gene. The CDR3 consists of 15 residues. J was trimmed by 8 bases and V by 4 bases; bases with no gene match: 10. The CDR3 sequence: CASSSLPGQGSGYTF. The CDR3 nucleotides read TGTGCCAGCAGCTCATTGCCGGGACAGGGGAGCGGCTACACCTTC.

The chain couples TRBV24-1 to TRBJ2-1, with TRBD2 matching 8 bases. This CDR3 contains 17 residues. J was trimmed by 1 base and V by 2 bases; bases with no gene match: 6. Looked up from germline, CDR1 is KGHDR and CDR2 is SFDVKD. DNA of the CDR3: TGTGCCACCAGTGATTCAAAAGCGGGGGCATCCTACAATGAGCAGTTCTTC. Protein: CATSDSKAGASYNEQFF.

The chain uses TRBV24-1 and TRBJ2-3; the D gene is possibly TRBD2 (6 bases). With 9 bases removed from V and 3 bases from J, the gap between germline ends came to 21 bases. Germline V gene lookup returns CDR1 KGHDR and CDR2 SFDVKD. The CDR3 length is 16 residues. CDR3 sequence: CATSLGGPEETDTQYF. The CDR3 nucleotides read TGTGCCACCTCCCTGGGGGGACCCGAGGAAACAGATACGCAGTATTTT.

The chain couples TRBV6-5 to TRBJ2-2; 10 positions agree with TRBD2. Germline V CDR1 and CDR2: MNHEY, SVGAGI. The V gene end was trimmed by 8 bases and the J gene end by 6 bases; junction bases not matched to a gene: 9. This CDR3 contains 15 residues. The DNA for the CDR3 is TGTGCCAGCCATCAAGCGGGAGGGCCGGCCGGGGAGCTGTTTTTT. Translating it yields CASHQAGGPAGELFF.

The chain joins TRBV27 to TRBJ2-7; D gene ambiguous. The V end was cut by 3 bases, the J end by 2 bases, with 11 bases between. The CDR3 is made up of 14 amino acids. The V gene's germline CDR1 is MNHEY and CDR2 SMNVEV (reference sequence). CDR3 region: CASSLARFPYEQYF. CDR3 DNA sequence: TGTGCCAGCAGTTTGGCCAGGTTCCCCTACGAGCAGTACTTC.

The genes are TRBV18 and TRBJ1-1; weak D call: TRBD1 (6 bases). Deletions cut 8 bases from V and 3 bases from J, with 16 bases between. Germline V gene sequence: CDR1 KGHSH, CDR2 LQKENI. This CDR3 comprises 14 residues. The CDR3 loop reads CASGRTATYTEAFF. The CDR3 DNA is TGTGCCAGCGGGAGGACAGCCACATACACTGAAGCTTTCTTT.

The rearrangement joins TRBV7-2 to TRBJ2-1; D gene ambiguous. The germline V gene has CDR1 SGHTA and CDR2 FQGNSA. The V gene lost 3 bases and the J gene lost 2 bases, with 8 bases spanning the gap. The CDR3 is made up of 14 amino acids. The CDR3 nucleotides read TGTGCCAGCAGCTTGAGCCTCCCCTACAATGAGCAGTTCTTC. It translates to CASSLSLPYNEQFF. Combining the CDR3 with reference TRBV7-2 and TRBJ2-1 gives the whole variable domain GAGVSQSPSNKVTEKGKDVELRCDPISGHTALYWYRQSLGQGLEFLIYFQGNSAPDKSGLPSDRFSAERTGGSVSTLTIQRTQQEDSAVYLCASSLSLPYNEQFFGPGTRLTVL.

The CDR3 DNA reads as TGTGCCAGCAGTTACGCGGACAGGGGCTACGAGCAGTACTTC. Its protein product is CASSYADRGYEQYF. V and J are TRBV6-5 and TRBJ2-7; TRBD1 aligns across 9 bases. Unmatched junction bases numbered 2, after V lost 2 bases and J lost 3 bases. This CDR3 is built from 14 residues. Germline lookup yields CDR1 MNHEY and CDR2 SVGAGI.

The rearrangement links TRBV30 to TRBJ2-7, with 8 bases identical to TRBD1. J was trimmed by 7 bases and V by 4 bases; bases with no gene match: 12. Per the germline V gene, CDR1 is GTSNPN and CDR2 is SVGIG (reference sequence). The CDR3 has 14 amino acids. The CDR3 DNA reads TGTGCCTGGATGAGAGGGGCAGGGGGCCGTGAGCAGTACTTC. This gives the protein CAWMRGAGGREQYF.

The chain employs TRBV4-3 and TRBJ2-1; a weak D match, TRBD2 (6 bases). The germline V and J ends were trimmed by 4 bases and 5 bases, with 9 bases remaining between them. This CDR3 has 13 amino acids. The germline V gene encodes CDR1 LGHNA and CDR2 YSLEER. CDR3 loop: CASSPGTDNEQFF. CDR3 nucleotides: TGCGCCAGCAGCCCCGGGACTGACAATGAGCAGTTCTTC.

The rearrangement links TRBV5-8 to TRBJ1-1; 7 bases fit TRBD1. The CDR3 sequence is 14 residues long. The V and J ends lost 8 bases and 0 bases, in that order; junction bases with no gene match: 7. Germline V lookup: CDR1 SGHTS, CDR2 YDEGEE. The DNA of the CDR3 is TGTGCCAGTGGACGACAGGGAATGAACACTGAAGCTTTCTTT. It encodes CASGRQGMNTEAFF.

The genes are TRBV2 and TRBJ1-1; D is perhaps TRBD1 (5 bases). Trimming removed 5 bases at V and 8 bases at J, with 15 bases between. The germline CDR1 and CDR2 sequences are SNHLY and FYNNEI. There are 13 residues in the CDR3. The CDR3 DNA follows: TGTGCCAGCAGTTCCACAGGATCCTGGGAAGCTTTCTTT. Translating gives CASSSTGSWEAFF.

Turning to this clone: A junction boundary mismatches the germline segment, possibly from a read error. The gene calls are TRBV11-3 and TRBJ2-5, with 11 bases fitting TRBD1. The germline gives CDR1 SGHNT, CDR2 YENEEA. The length of the CDR3 is 15 residues. CDR3 amino acids: CASSPGTGGEEAQYF. Written as DNA, the CDR3 is TGTGCCAGCAGCCCAGGGACAGGGGGGGAAGAGGCCCAGTACTTC.

The J gene is TRBJ1-6, the V gene TRBV30; D not resolved. Between the trimmed V and J ends, which lost 4 bases and 3 bases, there was a span of 7 bases. The CDR3 covers 13 residues. The germline V gene has CDR1 GTSNPN and CDR2 SVGIG (reference sequence). For the CDR3, the DNA is TGTGCCTGGAAGAGAATCTATAATTCACCCCTCCACTTT. It encodes CAWKRIYNSPLHF. Using reference TRBV30 and TRBJ1-6 for the parts outside the CDR3, the full variable domain is SQTIHQWPATLVQPVGSPLSLECTVEGTSNPNLYWYRQAAGRGLQLLFYSVGIGQISSEVPQNLSASRPQDRQFILSSKKLLLSDSGFYLCAWKRIYNSPLHFGNGTRLTVT.

This rearrangement joins TRBV15 to TRBJ2-6; tentative D call: TRBD1 (6 bases). Germline V CDR1 and CDR2: LNHNV, YYDKDF (reference sequence). The CDR3 extends over 16 amino acids. The V gene lost 8 bases and the J gene lost 0 bases, with 14 bases spanning the gap. CDR3 in DNA: TGTGCCACCGGCCGACAGGTCTACTCTGGGGCCAACGTCCTGACTTTC. As protein: CATGRQVYSGANVLTF.

This sequence joins TRBV6-6 and TRBJ2-1, with D perhaps matching TRBD1 (6 bases). CDR3 length equals 14 residues. Looked up from germline, CDR1 is MNHNY and CDR2 is SVGAGI (reference sequence). The V end lost 2 bases, the J end lost 8 bases, and 13 bases lay between the germline ends. CDR3 in DNA: TGTGCCAGCAGTTACGGGTGGGGACAATATGAGCAGTTCTTC. It translates to CASSYGWGQYEQFF.

V gene TRBV5-1 combines with J gene TRBJ2-3; 8 bases line up with TRBD2. The germline gives CDR1 SGHRS, CDR2 YFSETQ. V shed 4 bases and J 7 bases; nucleotides not matched to a gene: 11. The CDR3 contains 15 residues. This chain's CDR3 is CASSPQRGSPNTQYF. The CDR3 coding sequence is TGCGCCAGCAGCCCCCAGCGGGGGAGCCCGAATACGCAGTATTTT.